This TCR beta chain derives from a study of response to subunit inactivated influenza vaccine. Trimming stripped 7 bases from V and 4 bases from J, with 13 bases between. Germline V gene data show CDR1 as ENHRY and CDR2 as SYGVKD. The CDR3 runs to 13 residues. TCRdb called the RT-PCR reads again in MiXCR, with one record for every CDR3 protein. The top ten hold approximately 12% of the sample, which has some 480,000 distinct CDR3 sequences, about a tenth seen once. Whole-study findings and limits: Researchers suggested that each seasonal influenza vaccination recruits few new T cells.

Concerning this clonotype itself: The antigen is unknown.

The genes are TRBV10-3 and TRBJ2-5; TRBD1 or TRBD2 may be the D gene (5 bases each). The sequence was obtained from a man in his forties or fifties who received an inactivated influenza vaccine. The sample here was PBMCs from blood, taken 40 to 50 days after vaccination. CDR3 DNA: TGTGCCATCAAAGGGACCTCGGGAGAGACCCAGTACTTC. Translation gives CAIKGTSGETQYF.